A selection of T cell receptor beta chains follows, all from one sample in a study of control samples from healthy donors and cancer patients. Using immunoSEQ multiplex PCR, the repertoire was profiled, and TCRdb retains in-frame clones only, with some absent. This sample yields fewer than 200,000 clones, of which around 90% are seen a single time; 12% belongs to the top ten. The sample was blood. The receptors were gathered from a man aged 25-40 years in good health. The CDR3 runs from the conserved cysteine through the conserved F or W. D genes are given only for firm matches. Size tells how often a clone was seen (once, few, many) or the class of an expanded clone, and some rows leave it out.

. | TRBJ2-1 | TRBV2 | once | CASAVREQFF | TGTGCCAGCGCCGTCCGTGAGCAGTTCTTC
TRBD1 | TRBJ1-1 | TRBV29-1 | . | CSVERQGGTEAFF | TGCAGCGTTGAACGGCAGGGGGGCACTGAAGCTTTCTTT
. | TRBJ2-4 | TRBV6-4 | once | CARREAKNIQYF | TGTGCCAGACGGGAAGCCAAAAACATTCAGTACTTC
. | TRBJ1-1 | TRBV11-2 | . | CASSLGGGYEAFF | TGTGCCAGCAGCTTGGGGGGCGGTTATGAAGCTTTCTTT
. | TRBJ2-1 | TRBV5-1 | . | CASSLELNEQFF | TGCGCCAGCAGCCTAGAGCTCAATGAGCAGTTCTTC
. | TRBJ1-5 | TRBV11-2 | once | CASSQSPRGSNQPQHF | TGTGCCAGCAGCCAGAGCCCTCGGGGGAGCAATCAGCCCCAGCATTTT
. | TRBJ2-3 | TRBV5-5 | . | CASSAPRDTQYF | TGTGCCAGCAGCGCCCCCCGAGATACGCAGTATTTT
. | TRBJ2-2 | TRBV5-1 | . | CASSLARTDVGELFF | TGCGCCAGCAGCTTGGCCCGTACGGACGTGGGGGAGCTGTTTTTT
. | TRBJ2-7 | TRBV27 | . | CASRDGGAGSYEQYF | TGTGCCAGCAGAGACGGCGGGGCGGGGTCCTACGAGCAGTACTTC
. | TRBJ1-1 | TRBV3-1/TRBV3-2 | . | CASSQDTGIQAFF | TGTGCCAGCAGCCAAGATACCGGAATACAAGCTTTCTTT
. | TRBJ2-1 | TRBV28 | . | CASSSPARYNEQFF | TGTGCCAGCAGTTCCCCCGCGCGATACAATGAGCAGTTCTTC
TRBD1 | TRBJ1-2 | TRBV27 | . | CASRADRLIGGYTF | TGTGCCAGCAGAGCGGACAGGCTCATAGGTGGCTACACCTTC
. | TRBJ1-5 | TRBV2 | . | CASSEKGFNQPQHF | TGTGCCAGCAGTGAAAAAGGGTTTAATCAGCCCCAGCATTTT
. | TRBJ2-3 | TRBV9 | . | CASSVIASSTDTQYF | TGTGCCAGCAGCGTAATAGCGTCTAGCACAGATACGCAGTATTTT
TRBD2 | TRBJ2-3 | TRBV5-3 | . | CARSLRLADSTDTQYF | TGTGCCAGAAGCTTAAGACTAGCGGATAGCACAGATACGCAGTATTTT
TRBD1 | TRBJ1-2 | TRBV12-3/TRBV12-4 | . | CASSLGTGVVYTF | TGTGCCAGCAGTTTGGGGACAGGGGTAGTCTACACCTTC
. | TRBJ2-1 | TRBV2 | . | CASRKDLNNEQFF | TGTGCCAGCAGGAAAGACCTGAACAATGAGCAGTTCTTC
TRBD1 | TRBJ1-2 | TRBV6-1 | . | CASSDEEGQGARGHTF | TGTGCCAGCAGTGATGAGGAGGGACAGGGGGCGCGAGGCCACACCTTC
TRBD1 | TRBJ1-6 | TRBV5-1 | . | CASSPQVGGPGSPLHF | TGCGCCAGCAGCCCACAAGTAGGGGGCCCGGGTTCACCCCTCCACTTT
. | TRBJ2-1 | TRBV11-3 | . | CASSLGRGREQFF | TGTGCCAGCAGCTTAGGAAGGGGTCGTGAGCAGTTCTTC
TRBD1 | TRBJ2-5 | TRBV5-4 | . | CASSSRDRAGETQYF | TGTGCCAGCAGCTCACGCGACAGGGCCGGAGAGACCCAGTACTTC
TRBD1 | TRBJ1-2 | TRBV7-2 | . | CASSLAGQAYGYTF | TGTGCCAGCAGCTTAGCGGGACAGGCCTATGGCTACACCTTC
. | TRBJ1-4 | TRBV19 | . | CASSPSAGRVNEKLFF | TGTGCCAGTAGCCCCTCCGCAGGGAGAGTCAATGAAAAACTGTTTTTT
. | TRBJ2-7 | TRBV14 | . | CASSQVRDRPYEQYF | TGTGCCAGCAGCCAAGTTCGAGACAGGCCTTACGAGCAGTACTTC
. | TRBJ1-2 | TRBV10-1 | . | CASSQTDRHVYYGYTF | TGCGCCAGCAGCCAGACCGATCGGCACGTTTACTATGGCTACACCTTC
. | TRBJ2-6 | TRBV7-6 | . | CASSLEGSGANVLTF | TGTGCCAGCAGCCTTGAGGGTAGTGGGGCCAACGTCCTGACTTTC
. | TRBJ1-5 | TRBV27 | . | CASSLWYSNQPQHF | TGTGCCAGCAGTTTGTGGTATAGCAATCAGCCCCAGCATTTT
. | TRBJ1-4 | TRBV18 | once | CASSPTKGDEKLFF | TGTGCCAGCTCCCCCACTAAGGGGGATGAAAAACTGTTTTTT
. | TRBJ1-4 | TRBV7-2 | . | CASSPPATNEKLFF | TGTGCCAGCAGCCCCCCCGCAACTAATGAAAAACTGTTTTTT
. | TRBJ2-5 | TRBV11-3 | . | CASSLMAGDEETQYF | TGTGCCAGCAGCCTTATGGCCGGGGACGAAGAGACCCAGTACTTC
. | TRBJ1-1 | TRBV2 | once | CASSDPNTEAFF | TGTGCCAGCAGTGACCCAAACACTGAAGCTTTCTTT
. | TRBJ1-5 | TRBV3-1/TRBV3-2 | . | CASSQGHNNQPQHF | TGTGCCAGCAGCCAAGGGCATAACAATCAGCCCCAGCATTTT
. | TRBJ2-3 | TRBV4-3 | . | CASSQTGGGSTDTQYF | TGCGCCAGCAGCCAAACAGGGGGAGGGAGCACAGATACGCAGTATTTT
. | TRBJ1-5 | TRBV3-1/TRBV3-2 | few | CASSQPHGVFPGTNQPQHF | TGTGCCAGCAGCCAACCCCATGGGGTTTTCCCAGGGACGAATCAGCCCCAGCATTTT
. | TRBJ2-1 | TRBV5-6 | once | CASSLGDIYNEQFF | TGTGCCAGCAGCTTGGGCGACATCTACAATGAGCAGTTCTTC
TRBD2 | TRBJ2-1 | TRBV14 | . | CASSQTGGSSGNEQFF | TGTGCCAGCAGCCAAACCGGGGGGTCTAGCGGCAATGAGCAGTTCTTC
TRBD1 | TRBJ2-7 | TRBV6-2/TRBV6-3 | once | CASSPGTGFFYEQYF | TGTGCCAGCAGTCCCGGGACAGGATTCTTCTACGAGCAGTACTTC
. | TRBJ1-2 | TRBV7-9 | . | CASSLGLGEYGYTF | TGTGCCAGCAGCTTAGGCCTGGGAGAATATGGCTACACCTTC
. | TRBJ1-5 | TRBV6-2/TRBV6-3 | few | CASSFKGEGQPQHF | TGTGCCAGCAGTTTCAAGGGGGAGGGTCAGCCCCAGCATTTT
. | TRBJ1-2 | TRBV12-3/TRBV12-4 | . | CASSQDQPDGYTF | TGTGCCAGCAGTCAAGACCAGCCCGATGGCTACACCTTC
. | TRBJ1-1 | TRBV15 | . | CATSRDEGATEAFF | TGTGCCACCAGCAGAGATGAGGGAGCCACTGAAGCTTTCTTT
. | TRBJ1-1 | TRBV27 | . | CASSSQGWGTEAFF | TGTGCCAGCAGTTCACAGGGCTGGGGCACTGAAGCTTTCTTT
. | TRBJ1-2 | TRBV14 | . | CASSQGDWQGYTF | TGTGCCAGCAGCCAGGGGGACTGGCAAGGCTACACCTTC
TRBD2 | TRBJ2-2 | TRBV19 | . | CASKRASGMNTGELFF | TGTGCCAGTAAGAGGGCTAGCGGGATGAACACCGGGGAGCTGTTTTTT
. | TRBJ2-5 | TRBV29-1 | . | CSVGTETTQYF | TGCAGCGTTGGGACAGAGACTACCCAGTACTTC
. | TRBJ1-2 | TRBV6-6 | once | CASSPRIGGDYGYTF | TGTGCCAGCAGCCCCAGAATTGGGGGGGACTATGGCTACACCTTC
TRBD1 | TRBJ2-1 | TRBV6-4 | . | CASSVQGANYNEQFF | TGTGCCAGCAGCGTACAGGGGGCGAACTACAATGAGCAGTTCTTC
TRBD1 | TRBJ2-1 | TRBV27 | . | CASSLTGGPYNEQFF | TGTGCCAGCAGTCTCACAGGGGGACCCTACAATGAGCAGTTCTTC
. | TRBJ1-6 | TRBV18 | . | CASSLSREPLHF | TGTGCCAGCTCACTCAGCCGAGAACCCCTCCACTTT
TRBD2 | TRBJ2-3 | TRBV2 | . | CASSLGLAGGEDTQYF | TGTGCCAGCAGCTTAGGACTAGCGGGGGGTGAGGATACGCAGTATTTT
. | TRBJ2-1 | TRBV11-3 | . | CASSSRSEWASYNEQFF | TGTGCCAGCAGCTCCAGAAGTGAGTGGGCCTCCTACAATGAGCAGTTCTTC
TRBD1 | TRBJ1-2 | TRBV11-2 | . | CASSSTGDGRGGYTF | TGTGCCAGCAGCTCGACAGGGGACGGGCGGGGCGGCTACACCTTC
TRBD1 | TRBJ2-7 | TRBV15 | . | CATSSTRTGGEEQYF | TGTGCCACCAGCAGTACCAGGACAGGGGGAGAAGAGCAGTACTTC
. | TRBJ2-7 | TRBV25-1 | . | CASSESYEQYF | TGTGCCAGCAGTGAATCCTACGAGCAGTACTTC
. | TRBJ2-3 | TRBV3-1/TRBV3-2 | . | CASSQDQTWGLQYF | TGTGCCAGCAGCCAAGATCAGACCTGGGGCTTGCAGTATTTT
TRBD1 | TRBJ1-1 | TRBV6-6 | . | CASSYPSEAGTDEAFF | TGTGCCAGCAGTTACCCGAGCGAAGCCGGGACAGATGAAGCTTTCTTT
. | TRBJ2-2 | TRBV21-1 | . | CASMGGCGELFF | TGTGCCAGCATGGGAGGATGCGGGGAGCTGTTTTTT